This TCR beta chain was identified during a study of blood T cell repertoires in COVID-19. CDR3 length equals 17 residues. Germline values: CDR1 SNHLY, CDR2 FYNNEI. V lost 7 bases, J lost 4 bases, and 25 bases lay in between. This clone was recorded once. As handled by the study authors: Scientists estimated how many nucleated cells there were by amplifying reference gene primers. TCRdb's copy holds only in-frame clones and misses some; the assay was immunoSEQ multiplex PCR. V, J and clone size were drawn from that table, and D and trimming were deduced from the DNA. This sample has around 310,000 clones, with roughly 90% found just once.

Sequencing was carried out using peripheral blood. This clonotype was sampled from a woman aged 45-65 years with active or convalescent COVID-19. The V and J genes are TRBV2 and TRBJ1-1; D perhaps matches TRBD1 (5 bases). For the CDR3, the DNA is TGTGCCAGCAACCGGGGGTCGGCAGGCTTCTCAGGCACTGAAGCTTTCTTT. This sequence encodes CASNRGSAGFSGTEAFF.